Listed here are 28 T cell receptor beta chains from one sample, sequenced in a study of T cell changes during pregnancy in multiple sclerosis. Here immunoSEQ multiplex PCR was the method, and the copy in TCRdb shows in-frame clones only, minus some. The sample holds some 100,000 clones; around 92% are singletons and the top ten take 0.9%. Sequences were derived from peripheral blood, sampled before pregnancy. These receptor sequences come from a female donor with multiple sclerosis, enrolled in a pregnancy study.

The CDR3 sequence: CASSPGHPPNEQFF. The CDR3 DNA reads TGTGCCAGCAGCCCAGGACACCCCCCCAATGAGCAGTTCTTC. The chain is built from TRBV11-3 and TRBJ2-1; perhaps TRBD1 as D (5 bases). Deletions cut 5 bases from V and 6 bases from J, with 14 bases between. Looked up from germline, CDR1 is SGHNT and CDR2 is YENEEA. CDR3 size: 14 residues. Full variable domain (missing parts from reference TRBV11-3 and TRBJ2-1): EAGVVQSPRYKIIEKKQPVAFWCNPISGHNTLYWYLQNLGQGPELLIRYENEEAVDDSQLPKDRFSAERLKGVDSTLKIQPAELGDSAVYLCASSPGHPPNEQFFGPGTRLTVL.

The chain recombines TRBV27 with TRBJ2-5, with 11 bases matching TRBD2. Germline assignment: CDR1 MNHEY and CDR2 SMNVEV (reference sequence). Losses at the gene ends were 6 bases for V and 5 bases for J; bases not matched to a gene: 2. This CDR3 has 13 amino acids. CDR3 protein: CASSLAGGETQYF. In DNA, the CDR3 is TGTGCCAGCAGCCTAGCGGGAGGTGAGACCCAGTACTTC.

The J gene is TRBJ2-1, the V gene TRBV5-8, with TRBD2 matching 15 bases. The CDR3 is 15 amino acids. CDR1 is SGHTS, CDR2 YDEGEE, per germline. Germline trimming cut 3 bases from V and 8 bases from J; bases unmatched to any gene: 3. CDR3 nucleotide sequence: TGTGCCAGCAGCTCGAGGACTAGCGGGAGGGATGAGCAGTTCTTC. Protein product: CASSSRTSGRDEQFF.

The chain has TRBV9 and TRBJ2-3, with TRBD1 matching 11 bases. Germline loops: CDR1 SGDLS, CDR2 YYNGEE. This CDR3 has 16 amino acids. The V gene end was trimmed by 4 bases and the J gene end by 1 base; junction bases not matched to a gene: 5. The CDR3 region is CASSSGQGVRTDTQYF. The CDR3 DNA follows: TGTGCCAGCAGCTCGGGACAGGGGGTTCGCACAGATACGCAGTATTTT.

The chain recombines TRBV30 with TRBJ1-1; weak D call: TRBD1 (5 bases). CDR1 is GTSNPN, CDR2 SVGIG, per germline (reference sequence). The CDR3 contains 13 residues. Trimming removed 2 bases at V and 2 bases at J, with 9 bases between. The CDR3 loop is CAWSRRGNTEAFF. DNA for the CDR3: TGTGCCTGGAGTAGGAGGGGCAACACTGAAGCTTTCTTT. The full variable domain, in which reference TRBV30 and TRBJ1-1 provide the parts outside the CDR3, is SQTIHQWPATLVQPVGSPLSLECTVEGTSNPNLYWYRQAAGRGLQLLFYSVGIGQISSEVPQNLSASRPQDRQFILSSKKLLLSDSGFYLCAWSRRGNTEAFFGQGTRLTVV.

The CDR3 DNA reads as TGTGCCAGCAGCCAAGAGCCCTCATGGACTAGCGGAGCCTACGAGCAGTACTTC. Its translation is CASSQEPSWTSGAYEQYF. This rearrangement joins TRBV4-2 to TRBJ2-7, with 10 bases lining up with TRBD2. The CDR3 consists of 18 residues. With 0 bases clipped from V and 2 bases from J, the junction kept 10 bases outside the gene matches. CDR1 and CDR2 from the germline V gene are LGHNA and YNFKEQ.

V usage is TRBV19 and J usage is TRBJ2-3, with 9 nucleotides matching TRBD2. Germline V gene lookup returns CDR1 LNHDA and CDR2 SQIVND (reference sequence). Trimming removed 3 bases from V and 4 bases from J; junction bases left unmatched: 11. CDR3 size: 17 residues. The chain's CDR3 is CASSIEGSGSVADTQYF. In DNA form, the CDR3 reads TGTGCCAGTAGTATCGAAGGTAGCGGGAGTGTTGCAGATACGCAGTATTTT. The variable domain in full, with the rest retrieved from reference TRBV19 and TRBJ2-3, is DGGITQSPKYLFRKEGQNVTLSCEQNLNHDAMYWYRQDPGQGLRLIYYSQIVNDFQKGDIAEGYSVSREKKESFPLTVTSAQKNPTAFYLCASSIEGSGSVADTQYFGPGTRLTVL.

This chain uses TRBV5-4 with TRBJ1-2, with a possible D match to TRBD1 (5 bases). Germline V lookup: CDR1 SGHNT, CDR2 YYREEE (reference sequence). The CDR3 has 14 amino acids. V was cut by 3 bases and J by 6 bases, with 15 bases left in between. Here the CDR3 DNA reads TGTGCCAGCAGCTGGGGGAGGCAGGGAAATGGCTACACCTTC. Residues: CASSWGRQGNGYTF.

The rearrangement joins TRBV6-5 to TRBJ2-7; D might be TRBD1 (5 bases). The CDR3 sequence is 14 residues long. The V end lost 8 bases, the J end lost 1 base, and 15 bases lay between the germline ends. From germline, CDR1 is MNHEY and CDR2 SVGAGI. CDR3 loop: CASQDLRVSYEQYF. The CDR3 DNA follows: TGTGCCAGCCAAGATCTCAGGGTTTCCTACGAGCAGTACTTC.

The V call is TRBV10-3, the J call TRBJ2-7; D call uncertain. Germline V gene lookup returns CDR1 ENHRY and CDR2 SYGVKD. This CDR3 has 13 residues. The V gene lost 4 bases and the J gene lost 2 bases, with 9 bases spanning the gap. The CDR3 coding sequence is TGTGCCATCAGTGTAGACAATGCCTACGAGCAGTACTTC. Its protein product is CAISVDNAYEQYF.

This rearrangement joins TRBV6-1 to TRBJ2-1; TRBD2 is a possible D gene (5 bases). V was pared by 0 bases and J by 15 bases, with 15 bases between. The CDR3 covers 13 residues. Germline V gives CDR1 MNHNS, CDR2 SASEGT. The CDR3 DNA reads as TGTGCCAGCAGTGAAGCTCGGGGAAATGTCGGGTTCTTC. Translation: CASSEARGNVGFF.

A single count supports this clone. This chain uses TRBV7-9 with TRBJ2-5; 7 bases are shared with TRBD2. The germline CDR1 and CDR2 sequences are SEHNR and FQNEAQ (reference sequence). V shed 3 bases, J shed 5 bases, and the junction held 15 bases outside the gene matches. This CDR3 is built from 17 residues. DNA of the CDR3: TGTGCCAGCAGCTTCCAACTACCAGCGGGGAACAGGGAGACCCAGTACTTC. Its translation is CASSFQLPAGNRETQYF.

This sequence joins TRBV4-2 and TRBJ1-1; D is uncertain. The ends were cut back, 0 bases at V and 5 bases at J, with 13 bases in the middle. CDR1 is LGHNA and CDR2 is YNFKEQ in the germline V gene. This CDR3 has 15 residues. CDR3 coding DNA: TGTGCCAGCAGCCAAGAAGAGGGTAGTGGGACTGAAGCTTTCTTT. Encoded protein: CASSQEEGSGTEAFF.

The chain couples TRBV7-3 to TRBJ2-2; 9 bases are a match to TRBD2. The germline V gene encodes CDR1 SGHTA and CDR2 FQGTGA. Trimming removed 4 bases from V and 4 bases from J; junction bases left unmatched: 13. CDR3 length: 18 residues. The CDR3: CASSSRIGSGRGTGELFF. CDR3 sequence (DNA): TGTGCCAGCAGCTCTAGGATAGGTAGCGGGAGAGGCACCGGGGAGCTGTTTTTT.

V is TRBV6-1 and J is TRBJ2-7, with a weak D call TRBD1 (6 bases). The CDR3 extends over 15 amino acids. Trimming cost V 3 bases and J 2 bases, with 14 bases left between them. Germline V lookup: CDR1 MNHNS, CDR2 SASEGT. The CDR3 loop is CASSDDTGITYEQYF. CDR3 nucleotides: TGTGCCAGCAGTGACGACACAGGGATCACCTACGAGCAGTACTTC.

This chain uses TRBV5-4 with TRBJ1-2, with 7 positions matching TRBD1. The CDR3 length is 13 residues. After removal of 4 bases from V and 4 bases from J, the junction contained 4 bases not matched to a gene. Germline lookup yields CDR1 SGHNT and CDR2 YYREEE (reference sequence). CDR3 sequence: CASSPQGVYGYTF. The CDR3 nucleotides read TGTGCCAGCAGCCCCCAGGGGGTCTATGGCTACACCTTC.

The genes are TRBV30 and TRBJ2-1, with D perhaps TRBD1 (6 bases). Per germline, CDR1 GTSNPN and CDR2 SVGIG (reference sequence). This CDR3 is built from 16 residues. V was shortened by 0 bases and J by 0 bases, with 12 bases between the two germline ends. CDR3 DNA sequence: TGTGCCTGGAGTGTACACGTCAGGGGCTCCTACAATGAGCAGTTCTTC. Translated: CAWSVHVRGSYNEQFF.

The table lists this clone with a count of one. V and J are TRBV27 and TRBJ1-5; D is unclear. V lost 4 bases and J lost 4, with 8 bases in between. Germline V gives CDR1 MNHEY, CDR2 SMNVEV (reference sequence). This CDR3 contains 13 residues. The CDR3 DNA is TGTGCCAGCAGTTCCCGTCTAAATCAGCCCCAGCATTTT. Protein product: CASSSRLNQPQHF.

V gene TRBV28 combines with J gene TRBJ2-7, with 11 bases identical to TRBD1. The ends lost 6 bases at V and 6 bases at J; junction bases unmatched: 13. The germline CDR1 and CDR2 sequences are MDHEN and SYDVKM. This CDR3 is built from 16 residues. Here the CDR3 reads CASSLPRDRGYGEQYF. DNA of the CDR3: TGTGCCAGCAGCCTGCCCCGGGACAGGGGGTACGGCGAGCAGTACTTC. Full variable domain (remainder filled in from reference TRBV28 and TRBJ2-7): DVKVTQSSRYLVKRTGEKVFLECVQDMDHENMFWYRQDPGLGLRLIYFSYDVKMKEKGDIPEGYSVSREKKERFSLILESASTNQTSMYLCASSLPRDRGYGEQYFGPGTRLTVT.

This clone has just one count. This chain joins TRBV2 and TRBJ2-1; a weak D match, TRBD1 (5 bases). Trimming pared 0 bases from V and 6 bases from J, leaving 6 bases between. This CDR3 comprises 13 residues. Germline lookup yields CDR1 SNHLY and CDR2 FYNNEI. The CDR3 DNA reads TGTGCCAGCAGTGAAGCGGGGCTCAATGAGCAGTTCTTC. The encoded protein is CASSEAGLNEQFF.

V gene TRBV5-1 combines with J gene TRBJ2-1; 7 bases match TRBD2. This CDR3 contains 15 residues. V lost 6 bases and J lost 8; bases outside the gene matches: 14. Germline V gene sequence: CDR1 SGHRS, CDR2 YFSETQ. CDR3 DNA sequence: TGCGCCAGCACCCCTGAAGGTGTAGCGGGCTATGAGCAGTTCTTC. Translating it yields CASTPEGVAGYEQFF.

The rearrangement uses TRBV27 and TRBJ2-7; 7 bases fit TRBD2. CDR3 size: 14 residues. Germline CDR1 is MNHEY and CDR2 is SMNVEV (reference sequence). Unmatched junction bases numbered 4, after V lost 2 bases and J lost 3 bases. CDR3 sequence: CASSLGGGFYEQYF. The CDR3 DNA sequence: TGTGCCAGCAGTTTAGGGGGAGGGTTCTACGAGCAGTACTTC.

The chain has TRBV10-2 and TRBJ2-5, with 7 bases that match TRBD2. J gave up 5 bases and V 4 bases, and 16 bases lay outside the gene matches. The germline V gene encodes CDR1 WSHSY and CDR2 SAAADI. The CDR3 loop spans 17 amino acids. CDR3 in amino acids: CASSGREGRSPGETQYF. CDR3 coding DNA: TGCGCCAGCAGTGGGAGGGAGGGCAGGTCCCCTGGGGAGACCCAGTACTTC.

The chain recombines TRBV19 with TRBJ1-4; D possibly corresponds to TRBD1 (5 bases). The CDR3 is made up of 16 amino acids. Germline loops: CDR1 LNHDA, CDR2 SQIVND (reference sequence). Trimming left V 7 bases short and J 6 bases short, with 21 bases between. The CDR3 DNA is TGTGCCAGTAACCTACGTGGGGGGAGAAGAGATGAAAAACTGTTTTTT. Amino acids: CASNLRGGRRDEKLFF.

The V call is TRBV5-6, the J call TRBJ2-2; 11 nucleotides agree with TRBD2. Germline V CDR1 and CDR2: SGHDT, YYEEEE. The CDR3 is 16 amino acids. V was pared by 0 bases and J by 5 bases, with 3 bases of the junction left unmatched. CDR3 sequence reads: CASSLEGTSGTGELFF. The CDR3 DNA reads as TGTGCCAGCAGCTTGGAAGGGACTAGCGGAACCGGGGAGCTGTTTTTT.

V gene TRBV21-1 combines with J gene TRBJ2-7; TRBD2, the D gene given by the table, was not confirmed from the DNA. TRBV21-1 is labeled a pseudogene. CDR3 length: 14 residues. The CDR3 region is CASSKCESSYEQYF. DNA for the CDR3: TGTGCCAGCAGCAAATGTGAGAGCTCCTACGAGCAGTACTTC.

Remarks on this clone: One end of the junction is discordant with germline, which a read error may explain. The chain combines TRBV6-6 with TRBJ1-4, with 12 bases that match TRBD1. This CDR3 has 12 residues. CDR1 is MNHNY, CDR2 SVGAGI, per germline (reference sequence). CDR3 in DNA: TGTGCCAGCAGTCCGGGACAGGGGGCGCTCCAGTTT. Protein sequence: CASSPGQGALQF.

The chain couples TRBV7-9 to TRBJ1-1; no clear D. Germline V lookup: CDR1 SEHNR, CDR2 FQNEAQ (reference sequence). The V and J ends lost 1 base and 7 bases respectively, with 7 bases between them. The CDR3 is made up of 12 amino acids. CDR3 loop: CASSLGNIEAFF. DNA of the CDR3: TGTGCCAGCAGCTTAGGTAATATTGAAGCTTTCTTT.